The present TCR beta chain was sequenced within a study of somatic mutations in cytotoxic T cells in rheumatoid arthritis. General study findings and limits: Age-matched healthy controls and rheumatoid arthritis patients had CD8+ T-cell clonality that did not differ significantly.

This CDR3 is built from 15 residues. V shed 5 bases and J shed 7 bases, with 17 bases lying between them. Germline V gene lookup returns CDR1 LNHDA and CDR2 SQIVND (reference sequence). As handled by the study authors: Only a few patient CD8+ clones above 1% matched published virus-specific TCRB sequences. Clones were sequenced by immunoSEQ multiplex PCR, and TCRdb holds only the in-frame ones, with some missing. That table is the source of V, J and clone size, and D and trimming were worked out from the DNA. The table lists 15,000 to 20,000 clones, about 81% of them singletons, with around 15% in the top ten. In its sample, this clone was seen a few times. Its antigen is currently unknown.

The chain couples TRBV19 to TRBJ2-2; the D gene could be TRBD1 or TRBD2 (5 bases each). The receptor comes from an adult with rheumatoid arthritis. The sequencing sample was made of CD8+ T cells sorted from blood. Here the CDR3 reads CASSPGAGWDGELFF. CDR3 DNA: TGTGCCAGTAGTCCCGGGGCGGGTTGGGACGGGGAGCTGTTTTTT.